These T cell receptor beta chains were read from a single sample in a study of CD8+CD57+ T cells in acquired aplastic anemia. One entry per CDR3 protein, called by TCRdb with MiXCR from the reads. The sample has 150,000 to 200,000 distinct CDR3 sequences, about 64% seen once. The sequenced sample consisted of sorted CD4+, CD8+, or CD8+CD57+ T cells (not recorded which) from PBMCs. These receptors originate from a human donor in good health. Both conserved end residues are part of each CDR3. The D gene is left open where the match is weak. Not every row has a clone size; where given, it reads once, few, many or a size class.

v_gene	j_gene	abundance	d_gene	CDR3nt	CDR3aa
TRBV6-4	TRBJ2-2	many	.	TGTGCCAGCAGTGACGGGAGCACCGGGGAGCTGTTTTTT	CASSDGSTGELFF
TRBV2	TRBJ2-7	.	TRBD2	TGTGCCACGGAATTAGCGGGGGTCTCCTACGAGCAGTACTTC	CATELAGVSYEQYF
TRBV5-4	TRBJ2-5	.	.	TGTGCCAGCAGCTTGGATGGGGGGGAGACCCAGTACTTC	CASSLDGGETQYF
TRBV19	TRBJ2-1	many	.	TGTGCCAGTACCCCAGTCGCGGGCTTTTACAATGAGCAGTTCTTC	CASTPVAGFYNEQFF
TRBV25-1	TRBJ2-2	.	.	TGTGCCAGCAGTGAATATTATTCGGGACGGGAAGTCATAAATCCGAACACCGGGGAGCTGTTTTTT	CASSEYYSGREVINPNTGELFF
TRBV5-1	TRBJ2-7	.	.	TGCGCCAGCAGCTTGGGCCCCCAGGGTCGCGAGCAGTACTTC	CASSLGPQGREQYF
TRBV20-1	TRBJ2-3	many	.	TGCAGTGCTAGGTGGATCTCAGATACGCAGTATTTT	CSARWISDTQYF
TRBV10-1	TRBJ2-3	.	TRBD1	TGCGCCAGCGTGGAAGGCAGGGGGTCCTCAGATACGCAGTATTTT	CASVEGRGSSDTQYF
TRBV29-1	TRBJ2-1	.	TRBD1	TGCAGCGTTGATGGGACAGTCTACAATGAGCAGTTCTTC	CSVDGTVYNEQFF
TRBV5-6	TRBJ1-1	.	.	TGTGCCAGCAGCCTCGGGGAGTTATCTAACACTGAAGCTTTCTTT	CASSLGELSNTEAFF
TRBV7-2	TRBJ2-3	.	.	TGTGCCAGCAGCCCAGTACAGGGTGGCGGGGGCACAGATACGCAGTATTTT	CASSPVQGGGGTDTQYF
TRBV20-1	TRBJ2-3	.	.	TGCAGTGCTAGACTTAGCGGTCCAGATACGCAGTATTTT	CSARLSGPDTQYF
TRBV13	TRBJ2-2	.	.	TGTGCCAGCAGTTCATTCTTGGTCGGGGAGCTGTTTTTT	CASSSFLVGELFF
TRBV20-1	TRBJ1-3	.	.	TGCAGTGCCCGGGTGGGACCTGGAAACACCATATATTTT	CSARVGPGNTIYF
TRBV9	TRBJ2-3	.	TRBD2	TGTGCCAGCAGCGCGGGACTAGCGGGGTCTAGCACAGATACGCAGTATTTT	CASSAGLAGSSTDTQYF
TRBV7-2	TRBJ1-2	once	TRBD1	TGTGCCAGCAGCCGTATGACGCAGGGGGCACAAGGCTACACCTTC	CASSRMTQGAQGYTF
TRBV5-6	TRBJ1-6	.	.	TGTGCCAGCAGCCAAGCATCCGGGGGGTCACCCCTCCACTTT	CASSQASGGSPLHF
TRBV5-1	TRBJ1-2	.	.	TGCGCCAGCAGCTTGGGACTCCAGGACGGCTACACCTTC	CASSLGLQDGYTF
TRBV5-1	TRBJ1-5	many	.	TGCGCCAGCAGCTCTTCGGGAGATCAGCCCCAGCATTTT	CASSSSGDQPQHF
TRBV9	TRBJ2-1	.	.	TGTGCCAGCAGTTTCTCGGTGAATGAGCAGTTCTTC	CASSFSVNEQFF
TRBV29-1	TRBJ2-3	once	TRBD1	TGCGGCGCCTCGACAGGGAGCGCAGATACGCAGTATTTT	CGASTGSADTQYF
TRBV10-3	TRBJ2-3	few	TRBD1	TGTGCCATCAGTGAGGGACAGGGCCGCACAGATACGCAGTATTTT	CAISEGQGRTDTQYF
TRBV25-1	TRBJ2-3	.	.	TGTGCCAGCAGCGAAAGCGGGCCAGCTAGCACAGATATGCAGTATTTT	CASSESGPASTDMQYF
TRBV24-1	TRBJ2-1	.	TRBD1	TGTGCCACCAGTCAATCGGGACAGGGAGTAAATGAGCAGTTCTTC	CATSQSGQGVNEQFF
TRBV29-1	TRBJ1-2	.	.	TGCAGCGTTGAAAAGGTGTACTATGGCTACACCTTC	CSVEKVYYGYTF
TRBV25-1	TRBJ2-7	.	.	TGTGCCAGCAGCAGGGCGGGTGCGGAATCCTACGAGCAGTACTTC	CASSRAGAESYEQYF
TRBV19	TRBJ2-2	.	TRBD2	TGCGCCAGTACCTGGACTAGCCCCGGGGAGCTGTTTTTT	CASTWTSPGELFF
TRBV7-8	TRBJ2-1	.	.	TGTGCCAGCAGCTTAGGAAGTGGCGGCACAGAGTTCTTC	CASSLGSGGTEFF
TRBV20-1	TRBJ2-5	.	.	TGCAGTGCTAGAGATCCAGGGGGGGTAGGGGAGACCCAGTACTTC	CSARDPGGVGETQYF
TRBV24-1	TRBJ2-3	once	TRBD1	TGTGCCACCAGTGATGGACAGGTTATATCAGATACGCAGTATTTT	CATSDGQVISDTQYF
TRBV2	TRBJ1-1	.	.	TGTGCCAGCAGTGAAGACAGGGCTAATGCTGAAGCTTTCTTT	CASSEDRANAEAFF
TRBV4-3	TRBJ1-6	many	TRBD1	TGCGCCAGCAGCCAAGAAGGGACAGGGAGTAATTCACCCCTCCACTTT	CASSQEGTGSNSPLHF
TRBV5-4	TRBJ2-7	.	TRBD2	TGTGCCAGCAGCTTGAGGACTAGCGGGAGTCTCGAGCAGTACTTC	CASSLRTSGSLEQYF
TRBV19	TRBJ1-1	.	.	TGTGCCAGTAGTATAGGTAGCGGGCCTTCCTCCCTTGGCGCTTTCTTT	CASSIGSGPSSLGAFF
TRBV3-1	TRBJ1-6	.	TRBD1	TGTGCCAGCAGATCAATGGGACAGCATAATTCACCCCTCCACTTT	CASRSMGQHNSPLHF
TRBV14	TRBJ1-2	medium-sized	TRBD1	TGTGCCAGCAGCCAATTAGCCACAGGGGGAAGCTATGGCTACACCTTC	CASSQLATGGSYGYTF
TRBV7-8	TRBJ1-5	.	TRBD1	TGTGCCAGCAGTTTCACCGGGACAGATAGCAATCAGCCCCAGCATTTT	CASSFTGTDSNQPQHF
TRBV9	TRBJ1-1	.	.	TGTGCCAGCAGGGATGCCCGGGACGGGAACACTGAAGCTTTCTTT	CASRDARDGNTEAFF
TRBV20-1	TRBJ2-2	.	.	TGCAGTGCGACCCCAGTGGGACCGAGCACCGGGGAGCTGTTTTTT	CSATPVGPSTGELFF
TRBV2	TRBJ2-7	.	.	TGTGCCAGCATAGTTTCCAGACGTTATGCCTACGAGCAGTACTTC	CASIVSRRYAYEQYF
TRBV7-2	TRBJ1-3	.	.	TGTGCCAGCAGCTTGGCCTTGTCCTCTGGAAACACCATATATTTT	CASSLALSSGNTIYF
TRBV4-2	TRBJ2-7	.	.	TGTGCCAGCAGCCCCCGTGGGGTTTCCTACGAGCAGTACTTC	CASSPRGVSYEQYF